The entry below gives a single T cell receptor (beta chain) sequence along with its context. Trimming took off 2 bases at V and 0 bases at J, with 8 bases between the two ends. The CDR3 is made up of 14 amino acids. CDR1 is PRHDT, CDR2 FYEKMQ, per germline (reference sequence). Some clones are missing from TCRdb's copy, which holds only in-frame ones; the method was immunoSEQ multiplex PCR. Of more than 2 million clones listed, 85% to 95% are singletons. This record comes from a study of shared clonotypes between healthy human individuals. The naive CD8 subset, CD45RO-negative cells positively selected for CCR7, excluded terminally differentiated effector memory CD45RA+ cells.

Sequenced sample: naive CD8+ T cells sorted from blood. The source of this sequence is a man in his late teens or twenties in good health. The V and J genes are TRBV13 and TRBJ2-7, with D possibly being TRBD2 (5 bases). The CDR3 protein is CASSLIGNSYEQYF. CDR3 bases: TGTGCCAGCAGCTTAATCGGGAACTCCTACGAGCAGTACTTC.